The 8 T cell receptor beta chains below come from one sample, sequenced in a study of blood T cell repertoires in COVID-19. Produced via immunoSEQ multiplex PCR; TCRdb's table is partial and in-frame only. The table has a few hundred thousand clones, approximately 90% seen once. The sample consisted of peripheral blood. These receptors all come from a woman in her 50s with COVID-19, enrolled during active disease.

The gene calls are TRBV5-5 and TRBJ2-5; 9 bases map to TRBD1. The CDR3 runs 13 residues. The germline CDR1 and CDR2 sequences are SGHKS and YYEKEE (reference sequence). V shed 4 bases, J shed 6 bases, and the junction held 4 bases outside the gene matches. CDR3 residues: CASSPGQGQTQYF. The CDR3 bases are TGTGCCAGCAGCCCTGGACAGGGGCAGACCCAGTACTTC.

In nucleotides, the CDR3 is TGTGCCAGCAGTTTCAACGGGTACAATGAGCAGTTCTTC. Translated, it gives CASSFNGYNEQFF. The chain has TRBV12-3 or TRBV12-4 and TRBJ2-1; D not certain. The CDR3 contains 13 residues. V was shortened by 3 bases and J by 4 bases, with 7 bases between the two germline ends.

V usage is TRBV7-2 and J usage is TRBJ2-7, with D perhaps TRBD2 (6 bases). The germline CDR1 and CDR2 sequences are SGHTA and FQGNSA. The CDR3 covers 15 residues. Between the trimmed V and J ends, which lost 3 bases and 4 bases, there was a span of 16 bases. The CDR3 bases are TGTGCCAGCAGCTTGGGGGGAGTAAGGAGATACGAGCAGTACTTC. This encodes CASSLGGVRRYEQYF.

The chain recombines TRBV18 with TRBJ1-1; D is unresolved. Trimming stripped 3 bases from V and 0 bases from J, with 8 bases between. The CDR3 sequence is 14 residues long. CDR1 KGHSH and CDR2 LQKENI come from the germline V gene. The CDR3 DNA follows: TGTGCCAGCTCACCTTCGGAGATGAACACTGAAGCTTTCTTT. Residues: CASSPSEMNTEAFF. The whole variable domain, filled in from reference TRBV18 and TRBJ1-1, reads NAGVMQNPRHLVRRRGQEARLRCSPMKGHSHVYWYRQLPEEGLKFMVYLQKENIIDESGMPKERFSAEFPKEGPSILRIQQVVRGDSAAYFCASSPSEMNTEAFFGQGTRLTVV.

The rearrangement joins TRBV19 to TRBJ2-2; D ambiguous. This CDR3 is 12 amino acids long. V lost 3 bases and J lost 3, with 2 bases in between. Germline V lookup: CDR1 LNHDA, CDR2 SQIVND (reference sequence). The CDR3 reads CASSIYTGELFF. CDR3 DNA: TGTGCCAGTAGTATCTACACCGGGGAGCTGTTTTTT.

The gene calls are TRBV29-1 and TRBJ2-1, with 11 positions matching TRBD2. J gave up 10 bases and V 6 bases, and 14 bases lay outside the gene matches. Germline lookup yields CDR1 SQVTM and CDR2 ANQGSEA. The CDR3 runs to 15 residues. This CDR3 reads CSVLIRGSGRAEQFF. CDR3 coding DNA: TGCAGCGTCCTTATTCGTGGTAGCGGGAGGGCGGAGCAGTTCTTC.

J is TRBJ2-2 and V is TRBV10-3; the D gene is possibly TRBD2 (6 bases). Deletions cut 6 bases from V and 6 bases from J, with 11 bases between. The CDR3 extends over 13 amino acids. Per the germline V gene, CDR1 is ENHRY and CDR2 is SYGVKD. In nucleotides, the CDR3 is TGTGCCATCAGGGGGGGAGAGTCCGGGGAGCTGTTTTTT. It yields the protein CAIRGGESGELFF.

The genes are TRBV5-5 and TRBJ2-7, with TRBD1 identical over 8 bases. Germline loops: CDR1 SGHKS, CDR2 YYEKEE (reference sequence). V dropped 2 bases and J dropped 0; count of bases not matched to a gene: 10. This CDR3 spans 17 amino acids. The CDR3 nucleotides read TGTGCCAGCAGCTTTCTCGTCGGGACAGGAAGCTCCTACGAGCAGTACTTC. Its protein product is CASSFLVGTGSSYEQYF.